The 27 T cell receptor beta chains below were found in one sample sequenced in a study of T cells in Graves' hyperthyroidism and ophthalmopathy. RNA transcripts provided the source from which TCR beta CDR3 regions were amplified. The TCR CDR3 was amplified in a first-round RT-PCR using the HTBI primer set. TCRdb re-called the multiplex PCR reads through MiXCR, storing one row per CDR3 protein. The sample includes 400,000 to 550,000 distinct CDR3 sequences, approximately 15% of them seen just once. The sequenced sample was blood. The receptor set was obtained from a woman between 18 and 29 years old with Graves' hyperthyroidism.

This clonotype was picked up many times. The genes are TRBV12-3 or TRBV12-4 and TRBJ1-1, with D uncertain. Between the trimmed V and J ends, which lost 3 bases and 1 base, there was a span of 6 bases. The length of the CDR3 is 13 residues. CDR3 residues: CASSFSENTEAFF. The CDR3 DNA follows: TGTGCCAGCAGTTTCTCAGAGAACACTGAAGCTTTCTTT.

This clonotype has at least ten counts. The chain has TRBV20-1 and TRBJ1-4, with D maybe TRBD1 (5 bases). Between the trimmed V and J ends, which lost 3 bases and 11 bases, there was a span of 13 bases. Looked up from germline, CDR1 is DFQATT and CDR2 is SNEGSKA (reference sequence). This CDR3 spans 12 amino acids. The CDR3 region has the DNA TGCAGTGCTAGGGATCAGGGCGGCAAACTGTTTTTT. It codes for CSARDQGGKLFF.

This clonotype was recorded many times. At one end, the junction sequence differs from germline, possibly due to a read error. V usage is TRBV29-1 and J usage is TRBJ2-3; TRBD1 might be the D (6 bases). In germline, CDR1 is SQVTM, CDR2 ANQGSEA. This CDR3 contains 14 residues. CDR3 bases: TGCAGCTTTGACAGGATGGGGACGACGGATACGCAGTATTTT. It specifies CSFDRMGTTDTQYF.

As to this clonotype: A much larger clone lies a single base off, so this may be a read error. The rearrangement links TRBV10-3 to TRBJ1-1, with D tentatively TRBD1 (6 bases). This CDR3 is 14 amino acids long. The germline V gene encodes CDR1 ENHRY and CDR2 SYGVKD. The CDR3 DNA is TGTGCCATCAGTGACCAGGGGAGGAACACTGAAGCTTCCTTT. It is translated as CAISDQGRNTEASF.

This clonotype was seen ten or more times. V usage is TRBV10-1 and J usage is TRBJ2-2; 12 bases line up with TRBD2. Germline assignment: CDR1 WNHNN and CDR2 SYGVQD (reference sequence). With 5 bases clipped from V and 0 bases from J, the junction kept 4 bases outside the gene matches. The CDR3 is 17 residues long. The CDR3 DNA reads TGCGCCAGCAGTAAGACTAGCGGGAGAACGAACACCGGGGAGCTGTTTTTT. Translating it yields CASSKTSGRTNTGELFF.

The chain uses TRBV19 and TRBJ2-1; tentatively, D is TRBD1 or TRBD2 (6 bases each). CDR3 size: 15 residues. The germline V and J ends were trimmed by 3 bases and 1 base, with 10 bases remaining between them. The V gene's germline CDR1 is LNHDA and CDR2 SQIVND (reference sequence). CDR3 protein: CASSMGGPSYNEQFF. The DNA for the CDR3 is TGTGCCAGTAGTATGGGGGGCCCATCCTACAATGAGCAGTTCTTC.

The table lists this clonotype with many counts. This sequence joins TRBV20-1 and TRBJ1-5, with D possibly TRBD1 on 6 matching bases. Per germline, CDR1 DFQATT and CDR2 SNEGSKA (reference sequence). There are 15 residues in the CDR3. V was clipped by 6 bases and J by 3 bases, with 18 bases between them. CDR3 bases: TGCAGTGCACGAAAAACCGACAGGTACAATCAGCCCCAGCATTTT. Protein sequence: CSARKTDRYNQPQHF.

This clonotype was recorded at least ten times. The chain is built from TRBV7-9 and TRBJ1-5; D is unresolved. The V end was cut by 5 bases, the J end by 8 bases, with 13 bases between. There are 13 residues in the CDR3. Germline assignment: CDR1 SEHNR and CDR2 FQNEAQ (reference sequence). CDR3: CASSLGYLEPQHF. The DNA of the CDR3 is TGTGCCAGCAGCCTGGGCTATTTGGAGCCCCAGCATTTT.

This clonotype showed up many times. The genes are TRBV12-3 or TRBV12-4 and TRBJ2-2; TRBD1 agrees at 9 bases. The CDR3 runs to 13 residues. Trimming at V came to 6 bases and at J to 7 bases, leaving 3 bases not matched to a gene. CDR3: CASSGQGNGELFF. CDR3 bases: TGTGCCAGCAGCGGACAGGGGAACGGGGAGCTGTTTTTT.

The V and J genes are TRBV5-1 and TRBJ2-1; TRBD1 is a possible D gene (7 bases). Germline CDR1 is SGHRS and CDR2 is YFSETQ. The CDR3 sequence is 17 residues long. V was clipped by 0 bases and J by 2 bases, with 15 bases between them. The CDR3 DNA sequence: TGCGCCAGCAGCTTGGTACCGCCAGGGGGGACCTACAATGAGCAGTTCTTC. This translates into CASSLVPPGGTYNEQFF. The complete variable domain, with remaining parts taken from reference TRBV5-1 and TRBJ2-1, reads KAGVTQTPRYLIKTRGQQVTLSCSPISGHRSVSWYQQTPGQGLQFLFEYFSETQRNKGNFPGRFSGRQFSNSRSEMNVSTLELGDSALYLCASSLVPPGGTYNEQFFGPGTRLTVL.

The V call is TRBV19, the J call TRBJ2-1; D perhaps matches TRBD2 (6 bases). The CDR3 has 11 amino acids. V gave up 6 bases and J gave up 7 bases, with 7 bases separating them. In germline, CDR1 is LNHDA, CDR2 SQIVND (reference sequence). CDR3 in DNA: TGTGCCAGTAGCGGGGGTAATGAGCAGTTCTTC. Translating it yields CASSGGNEQFF. The variable domain in full, with the rest retrieved from reference TRBV19 and TRBJ2-1, is DGGITQSPKYLFRKEGQNVTLSCEQNLNHDAMYWYRQDPGQGLRLIYYSQIVNDFQKGDIAEGYSVSREKKESFPLTVTSAQKNPTAFYLCASSGGNEQFFGPGTRLTVL.

This clonotype was counted many times. This chain links TRBV20-1 with TRBJ2-3; no reliable D call. The length of the CDR3 is 14 residues. The germline V gene has CDR1 DFQATT and CDR2 SNEGSKA (reference sequence). V shed 0 bases and J shed 2 bases, with 9 bases lying between them. This CDR3 reads CSARDIQYTDTQYF. DNA for the CDR3: TGCAGTGCTAGAGATATCCAGTACACAGATACGCAGTATTTT.

This clonotype was recorded at least ten times. V is TRBV3-1 and J is TRBJ1-2; 9 bases agree with TRBD1. The ends lost 3 bases at V and 7 bases at J; junction bases unmatched: 6. Germline V gene sequence: CDR1 LGHDT, CDR2 YNNKEL (reference sequence). This CDR3 region has 14 residues. The CDR3 nucleotides are TGTGCCAGCAGCCACGGGACAGGGTGGTCTGGCTACACCTTC. Amino acid sequence: CASSHGTGWSGYTF.

The CDR3 reads CASSLIAGGSGETQYF. The DNA for the CDR3 is TGTGCCAGCAGCTTAATAGCGGGAGGGAGTGGAGAGACCCAGTACTTC. The chain carries TRBV7-3 and TRBJ2-5, with 11 bases aligning to TRBD2. CDR1 SGHTA and CDR2 FQGTGA come from the germline V gene. This CDR3 contains 16 residues. After removal of 1 base from V and 4 bases from J, the junction contained 5 bases not matched to a gene. The entire variable domain, with the rest obtained from reference TRBV7-3 and TRBJ2-5, is as follows: GAGVSQTPSNKVTEKGKYVELRCDPISGHTALYWYRQSLGQGPEFLIYFQGTGAADDSGLPNDRFFAVRPEGSVSTLKIQRTERGDSAVYLCASSLIAGGSGETQYFGPGTRLLVL.

This clonotype was counted at least ten times. The CDR3 loop is CASSLGRIRLAVKGGTGELFF. CDR3 nucleotides: TGTGCCAGCAGTTTGGGAAGGATCCGACTAGCGGTCAAAGGAGGCACCGGGGAGCTGTTTTTT. V usage is TRBV12-3 or TRBV12-4 and J usage is TRBJ2-2; 9 nucleotides match TRBD2. There are 21 residues in the CDR3. J lost 4 bases, V lost 3 bases, and 21 bases had no gene match.

This clonotype was detected ten times or more. The chain links TRBV5-1 to TRBJ1-5; the D is unclear. Germline V CDR1 and CDR2: SGHRS, YFSETQ. V lost 4 bases and J 4 bases, leaving 15 bases between the germline ends. The CDR3 length is 15 residues. This chain's CDR3 is CASSPLGEKNQPQHF. Written as DNA, the CDR3 is TGCGCCAGCAGCCCTTTAGGAGAGAAAAATCAGCCCCAGCATTTT.

With regard to this clonotype: An end of the junction does not agree with germline; a read error may underlie this. V gene TRBV7-3 combines with J gene TRBJ1-1, with D uncertain. This CDR3 spans 16 amino acids. Germline loops: CDR1 SGHTA, CDR2 FQGTGA. The DNA of the CDR3 is TGTGCCAGCGGCTTTACGATTGCCGAAATGTGCGCTGAAGCTTTCTTT. This encodes CASGFTIAEMCAEAFF.

This clonotype was seen many times. V is TRBV27 and J is TRBJ1-2, with TRBD1 identical over 12 bases. CDR3 length equals 14 residues. From germline, CDR1 is MNHEY and CDR2 SMNVEV (reference sequence). J lost 7 bases, V lost 5 bases, and 5 bases had no gene match. This chain's CDR3 is CASSLGTGGAGYTF. The CDR3 DNA reads as TGTGCCAGCAGTCTCGGGACAGGGGGCGCTGGCTACACCTTC.

This clonotype appeared many times. The V call is TRBV27, the J call TRBJ2-7; D is perhaps TRBD2 (5 bases). This CDR3 contains 13 residues. Germline CDR1 MNHEY, CDR2 SMNVEV (reference sequence). V was cut by 2 bases and J by 1 base, with 6 bases left in between. The CDR3 loop is CASSLRDSYEQYF. DNA for the CDR3: TGTGCCAGCAGTTTACGGGATTCCTACGAGCAGTACTTC.

The chain is built from TRBV29-1 and TRBJ2-1; 10 positions match TRBD2. CDR3 size: 15 residues. V was pared by 7 bases and J by 7 bases, with 13 bases of the junction left unmatched. Germline V gene sequence: CDR1 SQVTM, CDR2 ANQGSEA. CDR3 coding DNA: TGCAGCGCCAGCGATCTAGCGGGAGTTTCGAATGAGCAGTTCTTC. It encodes CSASDLAGVSNEQFF.

The rearrangement uses TRBV12-3 or TRBV12-4 and TRBJ1-5; no firm D call. The CDR3 runs to 15 residues. V was clipped by 6 bases and J by 5 bases, with 17 bases between them. The DNA of the CDR3 is TGTGCCAGCAGCCTAAGCGGTGAGAGAGATCAGCCCCAGCATTTT. Translating gives CASSLSGERDQPQHF.

The sample holds many counts of this clonotype. The chain joins TRBV27 to TRBJ2-7; D gene ambiguous. This CDR3 is 14 amino acids long. The V gene's germline CDR1 is MNHEY and CDR2 SMNVEV (reference sequence). V was trimmed by 3 bases and J by 0 bases, leaving 9 bases between them. The CDR3 region is CASSLGSPSYEQYF. DNA of the CDR3: TGTGCCAGCAGTTTGGGAAGTCCCTCCTACGAGCAGTACTTC.

This clonotype has a count of ten or more. The chain joins TRBV9 to TRBJ1-6; D uncertain. The CDR3 spans 13 residues. The V gene's germline CDR1 is SGDLS and CDR2 YYNGEE. The V gene lost 0 bases and the J gene lost 14 bases, with 12 bases spanning the gap. CDR3 in amino acids: CASSVEAFSALHF. In DNA, the CDR3 is TGTGCCAGCAGCGTAGAGGCGTTCTCGGCCCTCCACTTT.

This clonotype showed up many times. The chain has TRBV10-3 and TRBJ1-1; weak D call: TRBD1 (6 bases). The CDR3 consists of 14 residues. The germline V gene has CDR1 ENHRY and CDR2 SYGVKD. V was clipped by 6 bases and J by 2 bases, with 13 bases between them. The CDR3: CAIRAQGTNTEAFF. The CDR3 DNA follows: TGTGCCATCAGGGCACAGGGTACTAACACTGAAGCTTTCTTT.

This clonotype came up many times. The chain carries TRBV20-1 and TRBJ2-7, with a tentative D call TRBD2 (6 bases). Trimming shortened V by 0 bases and J by 8 bases, and 14 bases separated the two germline ends. The CDR3 runs to 13 residues. Germline lookup yields CDR1 DFQATT and CDR2 SNEGSKA (reference sequence). The CDR3, as DNA: TGCAGTGCTAGAGATCCCGGGGGTTTACAGCAGTACTTC. Protein: CSARDPGGLQQYF.

This clonotype occurred many times. The V gene is TRBV20-1, the J gene TRBJ2-3; 10 bases fit TRBD2. The CDR3 length is 14 residues. Germline-derived CDR1 and CDR2 are DFQATT and SNEGSKA (reference sequence). The V segment lost 7 bases and the J segment 0 bases; nucleotides outside the gene matches: 4. CDR3 DNA: TGCAGTGTCCCGACTAGCGGGAGCACAGATACGCAGTATTTT. As protein: CSVPTSGSTDTQYF.

This clonotype was seen repeatedly, ten times or more. This chain links TRBV3-1 with TRBJ1-1; TRBD1 is a possible D gene (5 bases). This CDR3 comprises 14 residues. Germline V gene sequence: CDR1 LGHDT, CDR2 YNNKEL (reference sequence). The V and J ends lost 2 bases and 4 bases respectively, with 11 bases between them. CDR3 sequence: CASSQRDVGTEAFF. The CDR3 DNA reads TGTGCCAGCAGCCAACGGGACGTTGGCACTGAAGCTTTCTTT.